The entry that follows covers one T cell receptor (beta chain) sequence. The missing CDR3 end, 3 residues past where the read stops, is filled in from the germline J gene. Method: immunoSEQ multiplex PCR; TCRdb's copy keeps in-frame clones and lacks some. Altogether about 32,000 clones were found in the sample, and no singletons occur. This specimen belongs to a study of T cell clonality in common variable immunodeficiency. Germline trimming cut 2 bases from V and 9 bases from J; bases unmatched to any gene: 7. In germline, CDR1 is DFQATT, CDR2 SNEGSKA (reference sequence). The length of the CDR3 is 13 residues.

The sample was peripheral blood mononuclear cells. This sequence joins TRBV20-1 and TRBJ2-1, with 7 bases that match TRBD2. The clonotype originates from a person aged 18 to 75 in good health. The CDR3 reads CSARLAGEPEQFF. Incomplete CDR3 DNA: TGCAGTGCTAGACTGGCGGGAGAACCTGAG.